This T cell receptor (beta chain) was captured in a study of blood T cell repertoires in COVID-19 (TCRdb year 2020). With respect to the entire study: Collaborator samples came from the United States, Italy and Spain and covered acute and convalescent phases of COVID-19. Sample metadata almost always included a de-identified subject ID, COVID-19 status, age in years and sex. Samples came from the ongoing ImmuneRACE study (first 160 participants) plus 1,254 subjects from 6 global collaborators. Where HLA class I and class II types were available, the types were taken from metadata supplied by the sample provider, not from assay-based typing. The repertoires were released in a freely available public database meant as a resource for research on the immune response to SARS-CoV-2. The prospective study material was composed of cDNA or gDNA derived from T cells, B-cell-depleted T cells, or PBMCs. Subjects who had been exposed to COVID-19, were actively infected with it, or had recovered from it provided the deeply sampled blood TCRbeta repertoires that made up the dataset. What the work shows at the level of the full study, not this receptor alone: The quantity of clinical and demographic metadata differed by source and by participant and was supplied without curation.

On this clone itself: Its antigen remains undetermined. No much larger clonotype is one base removed from it; base qualities were not supplied.

Participants in the prospective study were aged roughly 18 to 100 years, lived in 20 to 30 United States geographic areas, and enrolled through a virtual design. To assign participants to cohorts, the prospective study relied on clinical history that participants themselves reported in a screening survey and a study questionnaire. Each participant in the prospective study had whole blood, serum and a nasopharyngeal or oropharyngeal swab collected by mobile phlebotomists. Prospective study participants could optionally give additional blood draws and questionnaires over a 2-month period. Prospective study blood samples were shipped either frozen or at room temperature before DNA extraction. The immunoSEQ Assay, a bias-controlled multiplex PCR, was used to amplify TCRbeta CDR3 regions from genomic DNA. The original pipeline was this. The number of nucleated cells in each sample was estimated by amplification of reference gene primers within the assay. To quantify the absolute abundance of each unique TCRbeta CDR3 rearrangement, sequence reads were collapsed and filtered. For each sample, productive Simpson clonality was calculated by taking the square root of Simpson's diversity index across productive rearrangements. The table was pulled from immuneACCESS by TCRdb, which kept in-frame rearrangements only. Such tables lose some clones; where checked, under half of the loss comes from unresolved V genes, and the rest has no known cause. V and J calls and clone size are those listed in that table; D and trimming were worked out from the DNA. The sample records approximately 260,000 clones, roughly nine tenths of which are singletons. Of the sample, 6% to 7% falls within the top ten clones.

Per the germline V gene (reference sequence), MNHEY is the CDR1 and SMNVEV is the CDR2. Taken from cysteine to phenylalanine, the CDR3 has 13 residues. The kept DNA is CDR3 alone, 39 bases in frame from the first base. Trimming at the junction amounts to 2 bases on V and 9 bases on J, and the germline ends lie 11 bases apart. Here the chain combines TRBV27 and TRBJ2-1; matching of 5 bases hints at TRBD1 as the D gene. The sequence derives from a woman under 40 with acute COVID-19. The sample comprised PBMCs or T cells enriched from blood (not recorded which). CDR3 reads: CASSLAQGSEQFF. Read as DNA, the sequence is TGTGCCAGCAGTTTAGCCCAGGGTAGTGAGCAGTTCTTC.